This is a list of T cell receptor beta chains from one sample in a study of cytomegalovirus exposure and HLA in healthy donors. Produced via immunoSEQ multiplex PCR; TCRdb's table is partial and in-frame only. The sample contains about 120,000 clones, 80% of which appear only once. Sequencing was performed on PBMCs. The receptors derive from a female donor in good health and CMV-seropositive. Each CDR3 is given with its conserved first and last residue. A D gene is named only where the DNA matches it firmly. The listing skips clone size in some rows; elsewhere it reads once, few, many or a size class.

TRBJ2-2,TRBD2,TRBV30,-,TGTGCCTGGAGTCCAGGACTAGCGGGAGGACGGGAGCTGTTTTTT,CAWSPGLAGGRELFF
TRBJ1-1,-,TRBV7-9,-,TGTGCCAGCAGCTTAGCGGGAGGGGGGTCCACTGAAGCTTTCTTT,CASSLAGGGSTEAFF
TRBJ2-1,TRBD2,TRBV11-2,-,TGTGCCAGCAGTCTCGGGGGGAGCTCCTACAATGAGCAGTTCTTC,CASSLGGSSYNEQFF
TRBJ1-5,-,TRBV7-8,-,TGTGCCAGCAGCCACGGCGGGATTGCGCCCCAGCATTTT,CASSHGGIAPQHF
TRBJ2-2,-,TRBV4-3,-,TGCGCCAGCAGCCAACCTGTTTTT,CASSQPVF
TRBJ1-2,TRBD1,TRBV28,-,TGTGCCAGCAGTTCGGGACAGGGGTTGGGGAACTATGGCTACACCTTC,CASSSGQGLGNYGYTF
TRBJ1-6,TRBD1,TRBV28,-,TGTGCCAGCGGCAGTGGGGACAGAAATTCACCCCTCCACTTT,CASGSGDRNSPLHF
TRBJ2-2,TRBD2,TRBV7-2,-,TGTGCCAGCAGCGGAATAGCGGGGGGCCTGCTGTTTTTT,CASSGIAGGLLFF
TRBJ2-4,-,TRBV30,few,TGTGCCTGGAGTGAAGGAGGGTCCAAAAACATTCAGTACTTC,CAWSEGGSKNIQYF
TRBJ2-5,TRBD2,TRBV7-8,-,TGTGCCAGCAGCTTAGATGGGGTAGCGGGGGGGGAGACCCAGTACTTC,CASSLDGVAGGETQYF
TRBJ2-2,TRBD1,TRBV28,-,TGTGCCAGCAGCCCAGGGGGCATGTCCGGGGAGCTGTTTTTT,CASSPGGMSGELFF
TRBJ1-5,TRBD1,TRBV19,-,TGTGCCAGTAGTACTCGACAGGGCGGGCAGCCCCAGCATTTT,CASSTRQGGQPQHF
TRBJ2-5,TRBD2,TRBV7-2,-,TGTGCCAGCCTTAGCGGGGGGGAGACCCAGTACTTC,CASLSGGETQYF
TRBJ1-1,TRBD1,TRBV5-4,-,TGTGCCAGCAGCACGACAGGGATAGCTGAAGCTTTCTTT,CASSTTGIAEAFF
TRBJ2-5,-,TRBV7-9,-,TGTGCCAGCAGCTTAATCCAGGGCTCGGAGACCCAGTACTTC,CASSLIQGSETQYF
TRBJ1-1,TRBD1,TRBV5-6,-,TGTGCCAGCAGCCCGGGACAGGTCAACACTGAAGCTTTCTTT,CASSPGQVNTEAFF
TRBJ1-4,-,TRBV6-1,-,TGTGCCAGCAGTGCCCAGGGTGCTAATGAAAAACTGTTTTTT,CASSAQGANEKLFF
TRBJ2-6,-,TRBV10-3,-,TGTGCCATCAGTGAGAAGGGGGCTGGGGCCAACGTCCTGACTTTC,CAISEKGAGANVLTF
TRBJ1-2,-,TRBV4-1,once,TGCGCCAGCAGCCCCGGCCCCCGGACAGTGTCCGCGGCGGGCTATGGCTACACCTTC,CASSPGPRTVSAAGYGYTF
TRBJ2-2,-,TRBV7-3,-,TGTGCCAGCAGCTTCGACACCGGGGAGCTGTTTTTT,CASSFDTGELFF
TRBJ2-2,TRBD1,TRBV5-6,-,TGTGCCAGCAGCTTCACAGGGGGTACCGGGGAGCTGTTTTTT,CASSFTGGTGELFF
TRBJ1-2,-,TRBV6-1,-,TGTGCCAGCAGTGAAAGGGCAGGGGAGAGCTACACCTTC,CASSERAGESYTF
TRBJ2-5,TRBD2,TRBV5-1,-,TGCGCCAGCAGCATCCGAACTAGCGGGGGGACCGGCGCCCAGTACTTC,CASSIRTSGGTGAQYF
TRBJ2-7,TRBD1,TRBV19,-,TGTGCCAGTAGTTTAGCCGGACAGGACTACGAGCAGTACTTC,CASSLAGQDYEQYF
TRBJ2-7,-,TRBV30,once,TGTGCCTGGAATGCGGGACTTTCACAGTACTTC,CAWNAGLSQYF
TRBJ2-1,-,TRBV27,-,TGTGCCAGCAGTTTAACGGGAGTCAATGAGCAGTTCTTC,CASSLTGVNEQFF
TRBJ2-7,TRBD1,TRBV19,-,TGTGCCAGTAGTGCTGGACAGGGTCAACACGAGCAGTACTTC,CASSAGQGQHEQYF
TRBJ2-5,-,TRBV5-4,few,TGTGCCAGCAGCTTGAGGGAGTCGGTGACCCAGTACTTC,CASSLRESVTQYF
TRBJ2-3,-,TRBV19,-,TGTGCCAGTAGTAGGGAGAGCACAGATACGCAGTATTTT,CASSRESTDTQYF
TRBJ2-1,-,TRBV7-9,-,TGTGCCAGCAGCCCCCGACAGATTATATACAATGAGCAGTTCTTC,CASSPRQIIYNEQFF
TRBJ2-6,-,TRBV5-4,-,TGTGCCAGCAGCTTTCCTTTACCGGGCTCTGGGGCCAACGTCCTGACTTTC,CASSFPLPGSGANVLTF
TRBJ1-1,-,TRBV6-5,-,TGTGCCAGCAGTTACCAATTGAACACTGAAGCTTTCTTT,CASSYQLNTEAFF
TRBJ1-1,-,TRBV12-5,-,TGTGCTAGTGGTTTGGGGCAGGGTTACGACACTGAAGCTTTCTTT,CASGLGQGYDTEAFF
TRBJ1-3,-,TRBV30,-,TGTGCCTGGAGAACCCAGGAGGAAGGTGGAAACACCATATATTTT,CAWRTQEEGGNTIYF
TRBJ1-2,TRBD1,TRBV11-2,-,TGTGCCAGCAGCTCGACAGGGGACTATGGCTACACCTTC,CASSSTGDYGYTF
TRBJ1-2,TRBD1,TRBV6-4,-,TGTGCCAGCAGTTTCGGACAGGGGGCTACGCCGCTATATGGCTACACCTTC,CASSFGQGATPLYGYTF
TRBJ2-5,TRBD1,TRBV6-1,-,TGTGCCACCACAGGGGTCGGTGAGACCCAGTACTTC,CATTGVGETQYF
TRBJ1-2,TRBD1,TRBV15,-,TGTGCCACCAGCAGAGGAGGGACAGGCAACTATGGCTACACCTTC,CATSRGGTGNYGYTF
TRBJ1-1,TRBD1,TRBV27,-,TGTGCCAGCAGTACCGACAGGGTAGGGACTGAAGCTTTCTTT,CASSTDRVGTEAFF
TRBJ1-5,-,TRBV2,-,TGTGCCAGCAGTCCCCGGACAGGCAATCAGCCCCAGCATTTT,CASSPRTGNQPQHF